This T cell receptor beta chain originates from a study of early T cells in non-severe SARS-CoV-2 infection. Across the whole study: Investigators sequenced bulk RNA drawn from unsorted whole blood, and chains remained unpaired.

This CDR3 contains 18 residues. The V gene lost 1 base and the J gene lost 2 bases, with 19 bases spanning the gap. CDR1 and CDR2 from the germline V gene are SGHKS and YYEKEE (reference sequence). TCRdb reprocessed the 5' RACE reads via MiXCR and lists one record per CDR3 protein. The sample includes 35,000 to 50,000 distinct CDR3 sequences, around 5.8% of them seen just once. This clonotype appeared a few times. This specimen was whole blood, taken at baseline. The chain combines TRBV5-5 with TRBJ1-5; tentatively, D is TRBD1 (5 bases). This receptor was identified in an adult who was a healthcare worker with PCR-confirmed SARS-CoV-2 infection or an uninfected control (not recorded which). As DNA, the CDR3 is TGTGCCAGCAGCTTGTCCACTTCGGGGGTGAGGGGCAATCAGCCCCAGCATTTT. Residues: CASSLSTSGVRGNQPQHF.